The source of this T cell receptor (beta chain) is a study of shared clonotypes between healthy human individuals. CDR3 length equals 16 residues. V shed 0 bases, J shed 1 base, and the junction held 4 bases outside the gene matches. Germline-derived CDR1 and CDR2 are SGHNT and YYREEE (reference sequence). Profiled with immunoSEQ multiplex PCR; TCRdb holds only in-frame clones, not every one. The table has around 500,000 clones, approximately 81% seen once. The receptor was derived from a woman aged 40-49 years in good health. Some clones in this sample may be carry-over from other donors' samples. Input material: PBMCs. V is TRBV5-4 and J is TRBJ2-5; 9 bases are shared with TRBD1. CDR3 in amino acids: CASSLGGTGRQETQYF. CDR3 DNA sequence: TGTGCCAGCAGCTTGGGGGGGACAGGGCGCCAAGAGACCCAGTACTTC.